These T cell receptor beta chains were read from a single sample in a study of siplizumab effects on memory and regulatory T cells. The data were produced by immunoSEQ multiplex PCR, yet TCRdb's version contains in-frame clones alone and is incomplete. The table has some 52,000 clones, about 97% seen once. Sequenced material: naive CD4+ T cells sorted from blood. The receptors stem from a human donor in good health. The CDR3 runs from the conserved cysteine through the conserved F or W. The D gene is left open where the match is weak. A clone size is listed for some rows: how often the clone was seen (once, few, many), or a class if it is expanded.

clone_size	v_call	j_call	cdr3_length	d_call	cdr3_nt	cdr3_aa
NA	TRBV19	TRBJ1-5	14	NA	TGTGCCAGTAGTTCGGTGGTTAGCAATCAGCCCCAGCATTTT	CASSSVVSNQPQHF
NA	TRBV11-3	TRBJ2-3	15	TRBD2	TGTGCCAGCAGCTTAGGGACTAGGAGCACAGATACGCAGTATTTT	CASSLGTRSTDTQYF
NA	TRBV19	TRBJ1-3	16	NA	TGTGCCAGTAGTATATCAGAAGGGACCTCTGGAAACACCATATATTTT	CASSISEGTSGNTIYF
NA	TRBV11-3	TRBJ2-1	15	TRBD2	TGTGCCAGCAGCTACAGACTAGCGGGGGGGGATGAGCAGTTCTTC	CASSYRLAGGDEQFF
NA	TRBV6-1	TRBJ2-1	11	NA	TGTGCCACCCGAAGCGCCAACTTGGTGGTCTTC	CATRSANLVVF
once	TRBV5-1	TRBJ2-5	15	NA	TGCGCCAGCAGCTTGGCTCCAGGGGGGCAAGAGACCCAGTACTTC	CASSLAPGGQETQYF
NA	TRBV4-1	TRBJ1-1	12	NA	TGCGCCAGCAGCCATATCCACGCTGAAGCTTTCTTT	CASSHIHAEAFF
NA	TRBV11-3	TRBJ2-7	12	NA	TGTGCCAGCAGCTTAGAACAGGGCACCTTGTACTTC	CASSLEQGTLYF
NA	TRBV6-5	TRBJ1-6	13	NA	TGTGCCAGCAGTCGGGGCCTTAATTCACCCCTCCACTTT	CASSRGLNSPLHF
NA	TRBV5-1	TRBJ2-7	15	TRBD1	TGCGCCAGCAGCTATGGGACAGGGGCTTCCTACGAGCAGTACTTC	CASSYGTGASYEQYF
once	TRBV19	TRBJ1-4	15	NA	TGTGCCAGTAGAAACGGACAGTCAACTAATGAAAAACTGTTTTTT	CASRNGQSTNEKLFF
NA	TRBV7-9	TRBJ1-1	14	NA	TGTGCCAGCAGCTTAGGTTCCGGGGGCGCGAGAGCTTTCTTT	CASSLGSGGARAFF
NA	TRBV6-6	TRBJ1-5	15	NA	TGTGCCAGCAGATGGACACCCTATAGCAATCAGCCCCAGCATTTT	CASRWTPYSNQPQHF
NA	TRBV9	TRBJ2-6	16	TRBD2	TGTGCCAGCAGCCTGGGACTAGCGCTTGGGGCCAACGTCCTGACTTTC	CASSLGLALGANVLTF
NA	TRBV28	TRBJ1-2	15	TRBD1	TGTGCCAGCAGTACCTGGGACAGGTTTAACTATGGCTACACCTTC	CASSTWDRFNYGYTF
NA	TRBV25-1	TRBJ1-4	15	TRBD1	TGTGCCAGCAGTGAACATCGGACAGGTCCTGAAAAACTGTTTTTT	CASSEHRTGPEKLFF
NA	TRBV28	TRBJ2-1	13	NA	TGTGCCAGCATCCTAAGTGGCAGCAATGAGCAGTTCTTC	CASILSGSNEQFF
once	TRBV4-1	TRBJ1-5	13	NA	TGCGCCAGCAGCCAAGATAAGGTTCAGCCCCAGCATTTT	CASSQDKVQPQHF
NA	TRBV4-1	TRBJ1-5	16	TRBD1	TGCGCCAGCAGCCAAGAAATCACAGGGGGGAGTCAGCCCCAGCATTTT	CASSQEITGGSQPQHF
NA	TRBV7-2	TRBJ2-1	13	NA	TGTGCCAGCAGCTTAGGGAAGGGAAATGAGCAGTTCTTC	CASSLGKGNEQFF
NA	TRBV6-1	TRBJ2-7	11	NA	TGTGCCAGTAGGGACGGCTACGAGCAGTACTTC	CASRDGYEQYF
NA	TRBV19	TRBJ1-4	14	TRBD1	TGTGCCAGTACCTTACGACAGGGTAATGAAAAACTGTTTTTT	CASTLRQGNEKLFF
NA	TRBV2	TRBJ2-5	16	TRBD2	TGTGCCAGCAGTTCCCCCCTAGCGGGAGGTGTGGAGACCCAGTACTTC	CASSSPLAGGVETQYF
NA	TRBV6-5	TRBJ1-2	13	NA	TGTGCCAGCAGTTACTCGAGGGGAAGTGGCTACACCTTC	CASSYSRGSGYTF
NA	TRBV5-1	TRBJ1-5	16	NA	TGCGCCAGCAGCCCCCACCCTACAGGGAGCAATCAGCCCCAGCATTTT	CASSPHPTGSNQPQHF
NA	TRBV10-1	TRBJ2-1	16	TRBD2	TGCGCCAGCAGTTCATGGCGGGGGAGCTCCTACAATGAGCAGTTCTTC	CASSSWRGSSYNEQFF
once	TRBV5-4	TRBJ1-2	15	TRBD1	TGTGCCAGCAGCTTACCGGGACAGGGAGGCTATGGCTACACCTTC	CASSLPGQGGYGYTF
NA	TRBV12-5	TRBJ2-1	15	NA	TGTGCTAGTGGTTTGATCGGAAGCTCCTACAATGAGCAGTTCTTC	CASGLIGSSYNEQFF
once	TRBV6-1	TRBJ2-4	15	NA	TGTGCCAGCAGTGAGGACCCTCTAGCCAAAAACATTCAGTACTTC	CASSEDPLAKNIQYF
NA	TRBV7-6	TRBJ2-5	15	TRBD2	TGTGCCAGCAGCCCAGGACTAGCGGGAGGAGAGACCCAGTACTTC	CASSPGLAGGETQYF
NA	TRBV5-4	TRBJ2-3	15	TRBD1	TGTGCCAGCAGTCCCCCGGGACAGGGTAAAGATACGCAGTATTTT	CASSPPGQGKDTQYF
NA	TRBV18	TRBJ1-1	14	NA	TGTGCCAGCTCACCATTAGAAAGATACACTGAAGCTTTCTTT	CASSPLERYTEAFF
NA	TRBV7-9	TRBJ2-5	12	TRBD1	TGTGCCAGCAGCCTCGCCTCGGGACAGGAGTACTTC	CASSLASGQEYF
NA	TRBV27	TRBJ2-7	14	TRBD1	TGTGCCAGCAGTTCCGGGACAGGTACCCACGAGCAGTACTTC	CASSSGTGTHEQYF
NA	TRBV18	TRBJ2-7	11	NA	TGTGCCAGCTCACCAGGGAGCGAGCAGTACTTC	CASSPGSEQYF
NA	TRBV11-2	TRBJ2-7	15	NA	TGTGCCAGCAGCTTAGGGCCGGCCCACGCCTACGAGCAGTACTTC	CASSLGPAHAYEQYF
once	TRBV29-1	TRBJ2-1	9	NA	TGCAGCGTTGGGGATGAGCAGTTCTTC	CSVGDEQFF
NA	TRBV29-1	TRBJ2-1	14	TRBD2	TGCAGCGTTGGGCCTAGCGGGAGGGCCGGTGAGCAGTTCTTC	CSVGPSGRAGEQFF
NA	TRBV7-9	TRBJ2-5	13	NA	TGTGCCAGCAGCTTAGCTTTGGCGGAGACCCAGTACTTC	CASSLALAETQYF
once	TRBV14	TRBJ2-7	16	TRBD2	TGTGCCAGCAGCCAAGATTTTCGGGAGGGCCCTTACGAGCAGTACTTC	CASSQDFREGPYEQYF
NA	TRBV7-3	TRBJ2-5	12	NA	TGTGCCAGCAGCTTAACAGAGGAGACCCAGTACTTC	CASSLTEETQYF
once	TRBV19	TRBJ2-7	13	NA	TGTGCCAGTAGTTTTGGGGGCTACAGGGAGCAGTACTTC	CASSFGGYREQYF
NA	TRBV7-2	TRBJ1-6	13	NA	TGTGCCAGCAGCTTGGGAGTGAATTCACCCCTCCACTTT	CASSLGVNSPLHF
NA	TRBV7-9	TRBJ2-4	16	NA	TGTGCCAGATATTTCCGGGAAGAAGGAGCCAAAAACATTCAGTACTTC	CARYFREEGAKNIQYF
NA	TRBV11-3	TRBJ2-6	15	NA	TGTGCCAGCAGCTTAGACGGATCTGGGGCCAACGTCCTGACTTTC	CASSLDGSGANVLTF
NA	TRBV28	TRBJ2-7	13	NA	TGTGCCAGCAGCCTAGGCGGGAAGTACGAGCAGTACTTC	CASSLGGKYEQYF
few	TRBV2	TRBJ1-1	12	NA	TGTGCCAGCAGTGAACAGAACACTGAAGCTTTCTTT	CASSEQNTEAFF
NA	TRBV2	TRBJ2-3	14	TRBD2	TGTGCCAGCAGGGGGGGACTAAACACAGATACGCAGTATTTT	CASRGGLNTDTQYF
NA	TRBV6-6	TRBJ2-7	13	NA	TGTGCCAGCAGTTACCACAGGGACTACGAGCAGTACTTC	CASSYHRDYEQYF
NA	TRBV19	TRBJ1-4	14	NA	TGTGCCAGTACCCCCGGTGGAGGTCATGAAAAACTGTTTTTT	CASTPGGGHEKLFF
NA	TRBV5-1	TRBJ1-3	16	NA	TGCGCCAGCAGCTTGGCCGGGGGACGGGGTGGAAACACCATATATTTT	CASSLAGGRGGNTIYF